This T cell receptor beta chain derives from a study of T cells after yellow fever vaccination. In making TCR cDNA, 5'RACE template switching added a universal primer site and UMIs to it. TCRdb fed the 5' RACE reads into MiXCR, producing one record per CDR3 protein. The sample contains about 260,000 distinct CDR3 sequences, under 15% of which appear only once. The receptor was derived from a man aged 30 to 39 who received the YFV17D yellow fever vaccine. The specimen was CD4+ T cells sorted from PBMCs, collected 45 days after the yellow fever booster vaccination.

In DNA, the CDR3 is TGCAGCGTTGTTCCCGGGACAGGGAATCAGCCCCAGCATTTT. Translated: CSVVPGTGNQPQHF. V usage is TRBV29-1 and J usage is TRBJ1-5, with 9 nucleotides matching TRBD1. The V and J ends lost 4 bases and 4 bases, in that order; junction bases with no gene match: 5. The CDR3 is 14 residues long. The V gene's germline CDR1 is SQVTM and CDR2 ANQGSEA. Looking up the rest from reference TRBV29-1 and TRBJ1-5 gives the full variable domain: SAVISQKPSRDICQRGTSLTIQCQVDSQVTMMFWYRQQPGQSLTLIATANQGSEATYESGFVIDKFPISRPNLTFSTLTVSNMSPEDSSIYLCSVVPGTGNQPQHFGDGTRLSIL.